The entry below gives a single T cell receptor beta chain sequence along with its context. Its antigen has not been determined. The record has no base qualities; no much larger clone is one base away. This sample was included in a study of T cell changes during pregnancy in multiple sclerosis (dated by TCRdb to the late 2010s). For the wider study: The study looked at changes in the T cell repertoire across pregnancy in women with multiple sclerosis.

V was cut back by 10 bases and J by 6 bases, leaving a gap of 12 bases between them. CDR3 length: 11 amino acids, cysteine to phenylalanine. Only the CDR3 part of the read is kept: 33 bases, read in frame from the first base. From the germline V gene, CDR1 is MNHNS and CDR2 is SASEGT. Preparation of the library involved the immunoSEQ multiplex PCR assay. Sourced from immuneACCESS, this table was stored by TCRdb with only in-frame sequences that have V and J called. A share of the clones is absent; for the studies checked, an unresolved V gene accounts for under half, and the remainder has no known explanation. The table for this sample lists some 96,000 clones; approximately 90% of them were counted only once. The ten most abundant clones make up less than 2% of the sample.

The chain is encoded by TRBV6-1 joined to TRBJ1-1, with the D gene call left open. This material consisted of peripheral blood, taken after pregnancy. This TCR was recovered from a female donor with multiple sclerosis, enrolled in a pregnancy study. CDR3 region: CATVAVAEAFF. The base sequence is TGTGCCACCGTTGCAGTCGCTGAAGCTTTCTTT.